These 28 T cell receptor beta chains came from one sample sequenced in a study of cytomegalovirus exposure and HLA in healthy donors. Primers for the PCR totalled 60 Vbeta and 13 Jbeta. TCRdb's table, derived via immunoSEQ multiplex PCR, lists solely in-frame clones and lacks some. This sample has roughly 120,000 clones; 80% occur once, and the top ten carry just over 2.5%. Sequenced material: PBMCs. The receptors shown here come from a man under 40 in good health and CMV-seronegative.

This clone was recorded only once. This rearrangement joins TRBV19 to TRBJ1-4; no reliable D call. The V end was cut by 7 bases, the J end by 6 bases, with 15 bases between. Germline CDR1 reads LNHDA; CDR2 reads SQIVND (reference sequence). The CDR3 has 14 residues. In DNA form, the CDR3 reads TGTGCCAGTATTTCGTGGGCCGGGGATGAAAAACTGTTTTTT. This encodes CASISWAGDEKLFF.

V and J are TRBV30 and TRBJ2-7; D possibly corresponds to TRBD2 (5 bases). CDR1 and CDR2 from the germline V gene are GTSNPN and SVGIG (reference sequence). The CDR3 runs to 14 residues. With 3 bases removed from V and 3 bases from J, the gap between germline ends came to 15 bases. DNA of the CDR3: TGTGCCTGGAGGATAAGCGGCCCGTACTACGAGCAGTACTTC. Translated, it gives CAWRISGPYYEQYF.

This chain joins TRBV29-1 and TRBJ2-7; TRBD2 matches at 12 bases. This CDR3 is built from 13 residues. Germline V gene data show CDR1 as SQVTM and CDR2 as ANQGSEA. With V trimmed by 6 bases and J by 12 bases, 12 bases remained unmatched. CDR3 protein: CSVVTSGSVSVYF. CDR3 bases: TGCAGCGTCGTGACTAGCGGGAGTGTCTCCGTGTACTTC.

The chain has TRBV30 and TRBJ1-3; unclear D gene. CDR3 size: 12 residues. The germline V and J ends were trimmed by 0 bases and 8 bases, with 8 bases remaining between them. Germline assignment: CDR1 GTSNPN and CDR2 SVGIG (reference sequence). The CDR3 loop reads CAWSVIRDTIYF. In nucleotides, the CDR3 is TGTGCCTGGAGTGTTATTCGAGACACCATATATTTT.

The chain combines TRBV7-9 with TRBJ2-2, with D possibly being TRBD1 (5 bases). The germline V gene encodes CDR1 SEHNR and CDR2 FQNEAQ (reference sequence). This CDR3 comprises 16 residues. Trimming removed 5 bases from V and 6 bases from J, with 19 bases in between. The CDR3 coding sequence is TGTGCCAGCAGCCAAACTGGGGCCCTCAGTCCCGGGGAGCTGTTTTTT. Translated: CASSQTGALSPGELFF.

This clone was recorded only once. V usage is TRBV2 and J usage is TRBJ1-2; D is unclear. V was clipped by 4 bases and J by 2 bases, with 11 bases between them. Per the germline V gene, CDR1 is SNHLY and CDR2 is FYNNEI. The CDR3 extends over 14 amino acids. For the CDR3, the DNA is TGTGCCAGCAGTGCCTTGGGCCAAAACTATGGCTACACCTTC. It codes for CASSALGQNYGYTF.

The genes are TRBV27 and TRBJ2-7, with D possibly TRBD1 on 6 matching bases. Per germline, CDR1 MNHEY and CDR2 SMNVEV (reference sequence). V was clipped by 4 bases and J by 3 bases, with 19 bases between them. The CDR3 consists of 16 residues. In DNA form, the CDR3 reads TGTGCCAGCAGTTACACCGGCAGGGGATCATACTACGAGCAGTACTTC. Translating gives CASSYTGRGSYYEQYF.

Concerning this clone: One end of the junction fails to match germline, which may point to a read error. This rearrangement joins TRBV6-5 to TRBJ1-5, with 7 bases identical to TRBD1. CDR1 and CDR2 (germline): MNHEY, SVGAGI. CDR3 length: 15 amino acids. The CDR3 reads CASSYSGTVNQPQNF. The CDR3 DNA sequence: TGTGCCAGCAGTTACTCGGGGACAGTCAATCAGCCCCAGAATTTT.

V and J are TRBV4-1 and TRBJ2-7; D ambiguous. This CDR3 spans 14 amino acids. Between the trimmed V and J ends, which lost 0 bases and 3 bases, there was a span of 9 bases. Germline V CDR1 and CDR2: MGHRA, YSYEKL. CDR3 protein: CASSQEFGYYEQYF. Written as DNA, the CDR3 is TGCGCCAGCAGCCAAGAATTCGGGTACTACGAGCAGTACTTC.

This chain joins TRBV11-2 and TRBJ2-7; 9 nucleotides match TRBD1. CDR1 and CDR2 (germline): SGHAT, FQNNGV. J gave up 4 bases and V 6 bases, and 19 bases lay outside the gene matches. The CDR3 runs to 18 residues. The CDR3 reads CASSPGGLDRGRVYEQYF. The DNA for the CDR3 is TGTGCCAGCAGTCCTGGGGGGCTGGACAGGGGCCGAGTGTACGAGCAGTACTTC.

The rearrangement joins TRBV19 to TRBJ1-1; TRBD1 might be the D (6 bases). Germline V gene lookup returns CDR1 LNHDA and CDR2 SQIVND (reference sequence). V lost 3 bases and J lost 0, with 14 bases in between. The CDR3 spans 16 residues. The CDR3 loop reads CASSIRGGRLNTEAFF. The DNA of the CDR3 is TGTGCCAGTAGTATTAGGGGGGGCAGGTTGAACACTGAAGCTTTCTTT.

V usage is TRBV27 and J usage is TRBJ2-3, with D unclear. The CDR3 sequence is 16 residues long. The germline V gene encodes CDR1 MNHEY and CDR2 SMNVEV (reference sequence). V lost 6 bases and J lost 1, with 17 bases in between. CDR3 bases: TGTGCCAGCAGCCGAAGGAGAGTTGTCGGCACAGATACGCAGTATTTT. As protein: CASSRRRVVGTDTQYF.

The chain combines TRBV5-1 with TRBJ1-5; D is ambiguous. V lost 2 bases, J lost 4 bases, and 16 bases lay in between. CDR3 length equals 16 residues. Germline CDR1 and CDR2: SGHRS and YFSETQ. The CDR3 sequence: CASSFLPGSTNQPQHF. The CDR3 coding sequence is TGCGCCAGCAGCTTTTTACCCGGGTCTACTAATCAGCCCCAGCATTTT.

The chain is built from TRBV7-9 and TRBJ2-5, with 7 bases that match TRBD1. Germline trimming cut 4 bases from V and 11 bases from J; bases unmatched to any gene: 16. This CDR3 is built from 15 residues. Germline CDR1 reads SEHNR; CDR2 reads FQNEAQ (reference sequence). The CDR3 loop reads CASSSAGTAFGEQYF. The CDR3 nucleotides read TGTGCCAGCAGCTCCGCCGGGACAGCGTTCGGGGAGCAGTACTTC. The variable domain in full, completed from reference TRBV7-9 and TRBJ2-5, reads DTGVSQNPRHKITKRGQNVTFRCDPISEHNRLYWYRQTLGQGPEFLTYFQNEAQLEKSRLLSDRFSAERPKGSFSTLEIQRTEQGDSAMYLCASSSAGTAFGEQYFGPGTRLLVL.

V and J are TRBV4-2 and TRBJ2-1; D is unclear. The length of the CDR3 is 15 residues. The germline CDR1 and CDR2 sequences are LGHNA and YNFKEQ. V dropped 1 base and J dropped 0 bases, with 7 bases sitting between them. CDR3 sequence (DNA): TGTGCCAGCAGCCAAGGCCTCAGCTCCTACAATGAGCAGTTCTTC. Encoded protein: CASSQGLSSYNEQFF.

This clone was seen a few times. The chain carries TRBV14 and TRBJ2-5; 8 bases are a match to TRBD1. The CDR3 runs to 14 residues. Trimming cost V 4 bases and J 5 bases; bases outside gene matches: 6. CDR1 is SGHDN, CDR2 FVKESK, per germline. CDR3 sequence (DNA): TGTGCCAGCAGCCCAACGACAGGGGAGGAGACCCAGTACTTC. Its protein product is CASSPTTGEETQYF.

The table lists this clone with a few counts. The V and J genes are TRBV7-9 and TRBJ2-1; 14 bases agree with TRBD2. The V segment lost 5 bases and the J segment 4 bases; nucleotides outside the gene matches: 10. The CDR3 runs to 18 residues. Germline V CDR1 and CDR2: SEHNR, FQNEAQ (reference sequence). CDR3 nucleotide sequence: TGTGCCAGCAGCCCACCGGGACTAGCGGGAGAGCTTTACAATGAGCAGTTCTTC. Amino acids: CASSPPGLAGELYNEQFF.

With regard to this clone: One junction end disagrees with the germline gene, perhaps due to a read error. This chain connects TRBV27 to TRBJ2-6; the D is unclear. The CDR3 extends over 15 amino acids. Germline V CDR1 and CDR2: MNHEY, SMNVEV (reference sequence). The CDR3, as DNA: TGTGCCAACAGTCCTCTATGGTCTGGGGCCAACGTCCTGACTTTC. It translates to CANSPLWSGANVLTF.

The CDR3 here is CASSQDRGDPQHF. CDR3 DNA sequence: TGCGCCAGCAGCCAAGATCGGGGGGACCCCCAGCATTTT. The chain couples TRBV4-3 to TRBJ1-5; D possibly corresponds to TRBD1 (5 bases). Germline CDR1 and CDR2: LGHNA and YSLEER. V was trimmed by 0 bases and J by 10 bases, leaving 10 bases between them. CDR3 length: 13 amino acids.

The V call is TRBV6-1, the J call TRBJ2-3, with 7 bases lining up with TRBD2. V shed 8 bases and J 3 bases; nucleotides not matched to a gene: 8. The germline gives CDR1 MNHNS, CDR2 SASEGT. This CDR3 contains 14 residues. The CDR3 nucleotides read TGTGCCAGCGCCGGACTAGGTGTGACAGATACGCAGTATTTT. It yields the protein CASAGLGVTDTQYF.

The rearrangement uses TRBV6-5 and TRBJ1-2; 7 bases align to TRBD1. Germline assignment: CDR1 MNHEY and CDR2 SVGAGI. V trimming: 6 bases; J trimming: 4 bases; junction bases outside the gene matches: 11. CDR3 length equals 15 residues. The CDR3 here is CASSFLDRVAYGYTF. CDR3 bases: TGTGCCAGCAGCTTTTTAGACAGGGTAGCCTATGGCTACACCTTC.

This chain links TRBV6-5 with TRBJ2-5; 8 nucleotides agree with TRBD2. The end of the DNA is better explained by TRBJ2-7, so the J call may be wrong. Germline assignment: CDR1 MNHEY and CDR2 SVGAGI. This CDR3 comprises 14 residues. CDR3 residues: CAVGAGGSSYEQYF. The CDR3, as DNA: TGTGCCGTGGGGGCGGGAGGAAGCTCCTACGAGCAGTACTTC.

V gene TRBV5-6 combines with J gene TRBJ1-1; TRBD1 matches 8 bases. The junction had 11 bases not matched to a gene; V was cut back by 4 bases and J by 0 bases. There are 17 residues in the CDR3. The germline CDR1 and CDR2 sequences are SGHDT and YYEEEE. The CDR3 DNA reads TGTGCCAGCAGCACCAGCCGGGACAGGATCATGAACACTGAAGCTTTCTTT. Protein: CASSTSRDRIMNTEAFF.

The chain recombines TRBV5-4 with TRBJ1-6, with D unresolved. Trimming pared 0 bases from V and 0 bases from J, leaving 19 bases between. This CDR3 region has 20 residues. The germline V gene has CDR1 SGHNT and CDR2 YYREEE (reference sequence). The CDR3 loop is CASSLEESNPTFSYNSPLHF. The CDR3 DNA is TGTGCCAGCAGCTTGGAGGAGAGCAACCCGACCTTCTCCTATAATTCACCCCTCCACTTT.

The chain combines TRBV5-1 with TRBJ1-4; D is perhaps TRBD1 (5 bases). Per the germline V gene, CDR1 is SGHRS and CDR2 is YFSETQ. The CDR3 spans 14 residues. The V end was cut by 0 bases, the J end by 7 bases, with 10 bases between. CDR3 amino acids: CASSLVQGGEKLFF. CDR3 DNA sequence: TGCGCCAGCAGCTTGGTGCAGGGTGGTGAAAAACTGTTTTTT.

This clone was observed a few times. J is TRBJ1-1 and V is TRBV27; weak D call: TRBD1 (5 bases). This CDR3 region has 13 residues. Germline CDR1 is MNHEY and CDR2 is SMNVEV (reference sequence). V gave up 7 bases and J gave up 4 bases, with 13 bases separating them. The CDR3 region is CASTGGVGTEAFF. The DNA of the CDR3 is TGTGCCAGCACCGGGGGGGTCGGCACTGAAGCTTTCTTT.

V usage is TRBV4-1 and J usage is TRBJ1-5; D may be TRBD1 (5 bases). Germline V gene lookup returns CDR1 MGHRA and CDR2 YSYEKL. Trimming cost V 2 bases and J 5 bases, with 16 bases left between them. The CDR3 spans 16 residues. The CDR3 DNA is TGCGCCAGCAGCCAACCAGGGAAGGGGATGGATCAGCCCCAGCATTTT. It codes for CASSQPGKGMDQPQHF.

The chain carries TRBV7-2 and TRBJ1-1; D remains unclear. The CDR3 has 14 residues. Trimming cost V 2 bases and J 5 bases, with 12 bases left between them. Germline lookup yields CDR1 SGHTA and CDR2 FQGNSA. CDR3 in amino acids: CASSLSGEGTEAFF. In nucleotides, the CDR3 is TGTGCCAGCAGCTTATCTGGGGAGGGTACTGAAGCTTTCTTT.